Given below is one TCR beta chain in context. The data are from a study of blood T cell repertoires in COVID-19. Study-level information: The origin of the acute and convalescent COVID-19 samples was the United States, Italy and Spain. In each case, the material was cDNA or gDNA derived from T cells, B-cell-depleted T cells, or PBMCs.

Per the authors' pipeline: Quantification of nucleated cells was approximated via reference gene primer amplification. The protocol was immunoSEQ multiplex PCR, while the TCRdb copy is restricted to in-frame clones and leaves out a portion. V and J calls and clone size are as listed in that table; D and trimming were resolved from the DNA. The sample includes some 200,000 clones, about 88% of them seen just once. Germline V lookup: CDR1 ENHRY, CDR2 SYGVKD. The CDR3 spans 15 residues. V trimming: 6 bases; J trimming: 0 bases; junction bases outside the gene matches: 3. The sequencing sample was made of peripheral blood. This receptor was taken from a man between 25 and 39 years old with active or convalescent COVID-19. The V call is TRBV10-3, the J call TRBJ2-3; TRBD2 aligns across 10 bases. The CDR3 loop reads CAISLTSGSTDTQYF. Here the CDR3 DNA reads TGTGCCATCAGCCTGACTAGCGGGAGCACAGATACGCAGTATTTT.